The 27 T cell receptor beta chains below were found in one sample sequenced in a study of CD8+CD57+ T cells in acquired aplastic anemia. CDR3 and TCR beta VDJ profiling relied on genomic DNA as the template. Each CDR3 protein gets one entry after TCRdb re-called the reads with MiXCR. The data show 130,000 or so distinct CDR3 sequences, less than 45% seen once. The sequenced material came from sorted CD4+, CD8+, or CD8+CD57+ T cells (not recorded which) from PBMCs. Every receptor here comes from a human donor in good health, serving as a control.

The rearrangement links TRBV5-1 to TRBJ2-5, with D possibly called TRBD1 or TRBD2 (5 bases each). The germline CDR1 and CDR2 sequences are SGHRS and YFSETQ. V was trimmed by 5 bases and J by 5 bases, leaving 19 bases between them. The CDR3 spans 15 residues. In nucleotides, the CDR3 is TGCGCCAGCAGGTCACCGGGACGGGGAGAGGAGACCCAGTACTTC. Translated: CASRSPGRGEETQYF.

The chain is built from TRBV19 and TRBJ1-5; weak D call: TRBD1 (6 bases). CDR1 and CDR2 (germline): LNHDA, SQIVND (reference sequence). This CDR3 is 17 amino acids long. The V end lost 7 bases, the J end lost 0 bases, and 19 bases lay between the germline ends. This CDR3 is CASTSPRGPYSNQPQHF. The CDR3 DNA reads TGTGCCAGTACCTCCCCACGGGGGCCTTATAGCAATCAGCCCCAGCATTTT.

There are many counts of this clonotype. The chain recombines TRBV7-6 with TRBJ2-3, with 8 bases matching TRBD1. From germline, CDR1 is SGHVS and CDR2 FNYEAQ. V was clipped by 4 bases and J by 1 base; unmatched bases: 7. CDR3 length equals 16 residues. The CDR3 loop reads CASSSGGQGGTDTQYF. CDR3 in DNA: TGTGCCAGCAGCTCAGGTGGACAGGGTGGCACAGATACGCAGTATTTT.

The CDR3 DNA reads as TGTGCCAGCAGACCGACACCTGACAGCTACGAGCAGTACTTC. It codes for CASRPTPDSYEQYF. The genes are TRBV7-3 and TRBJ2-7, with a weak D call TRBD1 (5 bases). Germline-derived CDR1 and CDR2 are SGHTA and FQGTGA. Trimming removed 6 bases at V and 3 bases at J, with 15 bases between. The CDR3 totals 14 residues.

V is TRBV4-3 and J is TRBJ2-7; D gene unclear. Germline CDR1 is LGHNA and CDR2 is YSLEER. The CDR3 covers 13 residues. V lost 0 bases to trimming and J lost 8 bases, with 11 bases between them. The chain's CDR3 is CASSQDAFLKQYF. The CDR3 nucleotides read TGCGCCAGCAGCCAAGACGCTTTTTTGAAGCAGTACTTC.

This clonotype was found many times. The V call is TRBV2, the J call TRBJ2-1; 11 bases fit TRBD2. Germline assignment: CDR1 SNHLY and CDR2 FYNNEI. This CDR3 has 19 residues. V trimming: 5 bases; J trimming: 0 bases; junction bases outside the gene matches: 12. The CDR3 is CASSKITTGTSGSYNEQFF. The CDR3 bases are TGTGCCAGCAGTAAGATTACTACCGGGACTAGCGGCTCCTACAATGAGCAGTTCTTC.

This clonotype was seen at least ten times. CDR3: CASSQTTTTDTQYF. The CDR3, as DNA: TGTGCCAGCAGCCAAACGACAACCACAGATACGCAGTATTTT. This sequence joins TRBV3-1 and TRBJ2-3; D not certain. The CDR3 extends over 14 amino acids. V shed 2 bases and J shed 2 bases, with 8 bases lying between them. Germline V gives CDR1 LGHDT, CDR2 YNNKEL (reference sequence).

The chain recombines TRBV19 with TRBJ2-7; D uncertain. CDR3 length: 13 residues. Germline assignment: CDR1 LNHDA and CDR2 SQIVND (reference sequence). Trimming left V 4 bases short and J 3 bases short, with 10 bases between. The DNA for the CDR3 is TGTGCCAGTAGTAGTGCAGGAAACTACGAGCAGTACTTC. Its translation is CASSSAGNYEQYF. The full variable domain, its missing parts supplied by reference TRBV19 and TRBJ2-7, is DGGITQSPKYLFRKEGQNVTLSCEQNLNHDAMYWYRQDPGQGLRLIYYSQIVNDFQKGDIAEGYSVSREKKESFPLTVTSAQKNPTAFYLCASSSAGNYEQYFGPGTRLTVT.

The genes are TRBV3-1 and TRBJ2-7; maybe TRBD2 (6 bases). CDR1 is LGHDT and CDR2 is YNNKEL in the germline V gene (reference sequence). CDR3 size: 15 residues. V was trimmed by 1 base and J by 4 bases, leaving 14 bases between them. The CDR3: CASSQVPSESYEQYF. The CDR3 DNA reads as TGTGCCAGCAGCCAAGTGCCTAGCGAGAGTTACGAGCAGTACTTC.

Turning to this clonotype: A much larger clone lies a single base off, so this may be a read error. CDR3: CASSHAWLNTEAFF. The CDR3 DNA reads as TGTGCCAGCAGCCACGCATGGTTGAACACTGAAGCTTTCTTT. This rearrangement joins TRBV5-5 to TRBJ1-1, with unresolved D. Trimming took 4 bases from V and 0 from J, leaving 10 bases between them. The CDR3 is 14 amino acids. Germline V CDR1 and CDR2: SGHKS, YYEKEE (reference sequence).

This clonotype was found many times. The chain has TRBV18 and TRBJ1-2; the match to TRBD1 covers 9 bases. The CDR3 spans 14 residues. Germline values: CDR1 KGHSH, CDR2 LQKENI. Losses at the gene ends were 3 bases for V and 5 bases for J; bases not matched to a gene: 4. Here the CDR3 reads CASSPHDRGYGYTF. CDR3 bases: TGTGCCAGCTCACCCCACGACAGGGGGTATGGCTACACCTTC.

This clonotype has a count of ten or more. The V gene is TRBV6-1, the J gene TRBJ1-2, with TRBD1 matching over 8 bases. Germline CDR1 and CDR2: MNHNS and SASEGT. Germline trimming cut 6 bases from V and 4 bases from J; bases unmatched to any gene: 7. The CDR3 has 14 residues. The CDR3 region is CASRSWTGSYGYTF. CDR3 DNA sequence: TGTGCCAGCAGGAGCTGGACAGGGAGCTATGGCTACACCTTC.

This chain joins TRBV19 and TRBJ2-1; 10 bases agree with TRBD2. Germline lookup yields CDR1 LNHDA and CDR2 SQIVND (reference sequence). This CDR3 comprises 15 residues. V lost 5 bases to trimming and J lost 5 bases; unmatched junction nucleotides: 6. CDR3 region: CASSPVGLANNEQFF. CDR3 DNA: TGTGCCAGTAGTCCCGTGGGACTAGCGAACAATGAGCAGTTCTTC.

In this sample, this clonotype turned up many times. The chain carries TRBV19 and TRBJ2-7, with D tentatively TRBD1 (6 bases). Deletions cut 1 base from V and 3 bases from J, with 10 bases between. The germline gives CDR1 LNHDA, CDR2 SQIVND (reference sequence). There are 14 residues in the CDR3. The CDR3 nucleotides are TGTGCCAGTAGTATAGGAGGGACAAGCTACGAGCAGTACTTC. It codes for CASSIGGTSYEQYF.

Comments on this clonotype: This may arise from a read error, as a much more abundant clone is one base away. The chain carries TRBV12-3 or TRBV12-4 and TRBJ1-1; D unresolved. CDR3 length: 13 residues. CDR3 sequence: CASTFSPVPDASF. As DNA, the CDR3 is TGTGCCAGCACCTTTTCCCCAGTCCCAGACGCTTCCTTT.

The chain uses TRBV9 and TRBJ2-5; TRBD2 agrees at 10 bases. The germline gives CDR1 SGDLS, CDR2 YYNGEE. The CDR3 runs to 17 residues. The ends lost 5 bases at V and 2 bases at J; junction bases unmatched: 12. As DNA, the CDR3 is TGTGCCAGCAGTTGTAGATCCCAACTAGCGGGACAAGAGACCCAGTACTTC. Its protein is CASSCRSQLAGQETQYF.

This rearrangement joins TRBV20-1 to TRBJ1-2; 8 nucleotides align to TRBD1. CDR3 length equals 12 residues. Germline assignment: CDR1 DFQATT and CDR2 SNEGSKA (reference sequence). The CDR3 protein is CSITGGDYGYTF. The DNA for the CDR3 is TGCTCGATTACAGGGGGTGACTATGGCTACACCTTC.

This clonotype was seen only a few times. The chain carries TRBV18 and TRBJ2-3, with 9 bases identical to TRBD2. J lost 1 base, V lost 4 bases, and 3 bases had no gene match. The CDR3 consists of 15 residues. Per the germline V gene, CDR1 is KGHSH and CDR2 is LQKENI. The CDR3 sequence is CASSQWTSGTDTQYF. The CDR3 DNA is TGTGCCAGCTCACAATGGACTAGCGGCACAGATACGCAGTATTTT.

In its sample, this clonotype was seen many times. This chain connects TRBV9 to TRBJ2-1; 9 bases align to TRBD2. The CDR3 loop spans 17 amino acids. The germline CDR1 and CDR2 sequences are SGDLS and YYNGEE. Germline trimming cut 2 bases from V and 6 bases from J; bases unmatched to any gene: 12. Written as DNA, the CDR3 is TGTGCCAGCAGCGTCCCGGGTGGGACTAGCCGACTCAATGAGCAGTTCTTC. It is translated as CASSVPGGTSRLNEQFF.

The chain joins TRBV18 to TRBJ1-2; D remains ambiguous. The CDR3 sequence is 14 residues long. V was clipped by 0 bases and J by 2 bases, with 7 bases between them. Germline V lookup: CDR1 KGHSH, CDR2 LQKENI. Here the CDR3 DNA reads TGTGCCAGCTCACCACCCATGTCCAACTATGGCTACACCTTC. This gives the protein CASSPPMSNYGYTF. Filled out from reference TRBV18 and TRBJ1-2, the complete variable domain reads NAGVMQNPRHLVRRRGQEARLRCSPMKGHSHVYWYRQLPEEGLKFMVYLQKENIIDESGMPKERFSAEFPKEGPSILRIQQVVRGDSAAYFCASSPPMSNYGYTFGSGTRLTVV.

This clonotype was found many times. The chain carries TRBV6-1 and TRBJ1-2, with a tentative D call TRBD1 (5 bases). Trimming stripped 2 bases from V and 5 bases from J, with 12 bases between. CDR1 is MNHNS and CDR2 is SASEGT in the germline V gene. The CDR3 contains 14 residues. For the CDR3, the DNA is TGTGCCAGCAGTGAAAGTGGGGGGGGGTATGGCTACACCTTC. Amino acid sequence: CASSESGGGYGYTF.

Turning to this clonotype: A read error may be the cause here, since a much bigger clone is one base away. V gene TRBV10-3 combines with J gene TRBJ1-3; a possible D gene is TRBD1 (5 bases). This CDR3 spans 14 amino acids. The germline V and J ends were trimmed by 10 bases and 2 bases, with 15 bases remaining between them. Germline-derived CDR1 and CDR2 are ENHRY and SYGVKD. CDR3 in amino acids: CATKTDFPGNTIYF. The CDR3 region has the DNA TGTGCCACAAAGACAGACTTCCCTGGAAACACCATATATTTT.

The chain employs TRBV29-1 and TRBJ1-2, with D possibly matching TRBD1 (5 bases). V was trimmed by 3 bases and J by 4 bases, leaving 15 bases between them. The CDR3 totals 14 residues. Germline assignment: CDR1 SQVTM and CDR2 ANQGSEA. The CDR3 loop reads CSVDRRGAGYGYTF. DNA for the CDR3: TGCAGCGTTGATCGGAGGGGCGCCGGCTATGGCTACACCTTC. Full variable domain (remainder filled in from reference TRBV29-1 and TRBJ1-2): SAVISQKPSRDICQRGTSLTIQCQVDSQVTMMFWYRQQPGQSLTLIATANQGSEATYESGFVIDKFPISRPNLTFSTLTVSNMSPEDSSIYLCSVDRRGAGYGYTFGSGTRLTVV.

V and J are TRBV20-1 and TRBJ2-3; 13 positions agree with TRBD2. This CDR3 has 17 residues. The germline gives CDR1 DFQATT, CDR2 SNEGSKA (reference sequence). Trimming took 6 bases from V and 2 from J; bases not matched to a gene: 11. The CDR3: CSALTPGLAGFTDTQYF. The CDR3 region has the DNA TGCAGTGCCCTTACACCGGGACTAGCGGGATTCACAGATACGCAGTATTTT.

DNA for the CDR3: TGTGCCAGCAGTTTCTTGGTAGCGGGAAACACCATATATTTT. Translating gives CASSFLVAGNTIYF. This rearrangement joins TRBV12-3 or TRBV12-4 to TRBJ1-3; D unclear. V was trimmed by 3 bases and J by 4 bases, leaving 10 bases between them. CDR3 length: 14 residues.

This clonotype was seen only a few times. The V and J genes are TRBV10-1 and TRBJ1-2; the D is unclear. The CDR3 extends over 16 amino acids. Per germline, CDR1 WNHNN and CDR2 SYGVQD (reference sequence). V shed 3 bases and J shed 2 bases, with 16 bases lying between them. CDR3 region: CASSELHVRPNYGYTF. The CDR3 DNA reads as TGCGCCAGCAGTGAATTACACGTTAGACCAAACTATGGCTACACCTTC.

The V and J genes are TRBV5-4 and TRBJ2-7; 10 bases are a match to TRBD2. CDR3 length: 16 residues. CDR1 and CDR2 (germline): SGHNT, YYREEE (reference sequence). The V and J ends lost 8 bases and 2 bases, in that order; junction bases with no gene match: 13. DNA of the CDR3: TGTGCCAGTGCGACCGGAGGGACTAGCGTTCCCTACGAGCAGTACTTC. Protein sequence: CASATGGTSVPYEQYF.